The 11 T cell receptor beta chains given below trace back to one sample, sequenced in a study of beta chain features in type 1 diabetes. TCRB transcripts that were expressed got sequenced, as all of the isolated RNA had been reverse transcribed. TCRdb keeps only in-frame clones here, not all; method: immunoSEQ multiplex PCR. The sample records 970,000 or so clones, roughly a sixth being singletons. Sequenced material: naive CD4+ T cells from blood. Receptors originate from a woman younger than 35 in good health.

The chain carries TRBV5-1 and TRBJ2-1; D possibly corresponds to TRBD1 (5 bases). Trimming removed 4 bases from V and 2 bases from J, with 10 bases in between. The CDR3 has 14 residues. Germline assignment: CDR1 SGHRS and CDR2 YFSETQ. The CDR3 here is CASSQDITYNEQFF. The CDR3 coding sequence is TGCGCCAGCAGCCAGGACATAACCTACAATGAGCAGTTCTTC. The entire variable domain, with the rest obtained from reference TRBV5-1 and TRBJ2-1, is as follows: KAGVTQTPRYLIKTRGQQVTLSCSPISGHRSVSWYQQTPGQGLQFLFEYFSETQRNKGNFPGRFSGRQFSNSRSEMNVSTLELGDSALYLCASSQDITYNEQFFGPGTRLTVL.

The V call is TRBV6-1, the J call TRBJ1-5; D ambiguous. Germline V gives CDR1 MNHNS, CDR2 SASEGT. This CDR3 is built from 15 residues. V lost 6 bases and J 2 bases, leaving 14 bases between the germline ends. The CDR3 DNA follows: TGTGCCAGCAGGGTCGGGTTCGGGGGCAATCAGCCCCAGCATTTT. As protein: CASRVGFGGNQPQHF.

V and J are TRBV4-3 and TRBJ1-5; D unresolved. Germline lookup yields CDR1 LGHNA and CDR2 YSLEER. The V end lost 0 bases, the J end lost 6 bases, and 12 bases lay between the germline ends. This CDR3 is built from 15 residues. CDR3 loop: CASSQDLWGGQPQHF. DNA for the CDR3: TGCGCCAGCAGCCAAGATCTTTGGGGTGGTCAGCCCCAGCATTTT.

The chain uses TRBV15 and TRBJ2-2; D is perhaps TRBD2 (5 bases). The CDR3 is 18 amino acids. Germline V gene lookup returns CDR1 LNHNV and CDR2 YYDKDF (reference sequence). Trimming took 0 bases from V and 7 from J, leaving 21 bases between them. CDR3 protein: CATSRDLVGNSRGGELFF. DNA of the CDR3: TGTGCCACCAGCAGAGATCTGGTAGGGAACAGTCGGGGCGGGGAGCTGTTTTTT.

This clone came up a few times. This chain uses TRBV4-3 with TRBJ2-3; 12 bases are shared with TRBD2. V was pared by 1 base and J by 0 bases, with 5 bases of the junction left unmatched. The CDR3 has 18 residues. CDR1 is LGHNA, CDR2 YSLEER, per germline. The chain's CDR3 is CASSQVVTSGSSTDTQYF. CDR3 nucleotides: TGCGCCAGCAGCCAAGTCGTGACTAGCGGGAGCAGCACAGATACGCAGTATTTT.

In its sample, this clone was seen a few times. The rearrangement joins TRBV6-1 to TRBJ2-7; 7 nucleotides agree with TRBD2. The J segment lost 6 bases and the V segment lost 6 bases, leaving 14 bases of the junction unmatched. The length of the CDR3 is 15 residues. Germline V gives CDR1 MNHNS, CDR2 SASEGT. CDR3 region: CASSQETGRAFEQYF. The CDR3 DNA reads as TGTGCCAGCAGCCAGGAGACGGGGAGGGCCTTCGAGCAGTACTTC.

This chain links TRBV6-6 with TRBJ2-1; D unresolved. V lost 4 bases and J 0 bases, leaving 13 bases between the germline ends. The germline gives CDR1 MNHNY, CDR2 SVGAGI (reference sequence). The CDR3 covers 16 residues. The CDR3 loop is CASSFGPRSSYNEQFF. The DNA of the CDR3 is TGTGCCAGCAGTTTCGGACCGAGAAGCTCCTACAATGAGCAGTTCTTC.

A word on this clone: In the same sample, other DNA sequences code for this CDR3. The V and J genes are TRBV27 and TRBJ2-1; the match to TRBD2 covers 8 bases. Germline CDR1 is MNHEY and CDR2 is SMNVEV (reference sequence). This CDR3 contains 15 residues. The V segment lost 5 bases and the J segment 4 bases; nucleotides outside the gene matches: 7. Written as DNA, the CDR3 is TGTGCCAGCAGTCGGGGGGGGTCGACGTACAATGAGCAGTTCTTC. Encoded protein: CASSRGGSTYNEQFF.

This chain joins TRBV5-1 and TRBJ2-7; no definite D call. The CDR3 runs 14 residues. Germline V CDR1 and CDR2: SGHRS, YFSETQ. Trimming removed 2 bases from V and 2 bases from J, with 11 bases in between. In DNA form, the CDR3 reads TGCGCCAGCAGCTTAGGTCCCGTAACCTACGAGCAGTACTTC. This codes for CASSLGPVTYEQYF.

Turning to this clone: The same CDR3 can be traced to other DNA sequences in this sample. This chain uses TRBV6-6 with TRBJ2-5; unclear D gene. V lost 5 bases to trimming and J lost 1 base, with 2 bases between them. Germline V gives CDR1 MNHNY, CDR2 SVGAGI (reference sequence). The length of the CDR3 is 11 residues. The chain's CDR3 is CASSPQETQYF. The CDR3 coding sequence is TGTGCCAGCAGTCCCCAAGAGACCCAGTACTTC.

The chain links TRBV5-6 to TRBJ1-2, with unresolved D. Trimming took 4 bases from V and 6 from J, leaving 13 bases between them. Germline CDR1 is SGHDT and CDR2 is YYEEEE. The CDR3 covers 13 residues. The CDR3 DNA is TGTGCCAGCAGCCCCAGCGGGAGGCATGGCTACACCTTC. It encodes CASSPSGRHGYTF. Full variable domain (rest looked up from reference TRBV5-6 and TRBJ1-2): DAGVTQSPTHLIKTRGQQVTLRCSPKSGHDTVSWYQQALGQGPQFIFQYYEEEERQRGNFPDRFSGHQFPNYSSELNVNALLLGDSALYLCASSPSGRHGYTFGSGTRLTVV.